This T cell receptor (beta chain) emerged from a study of T cell responses to AZD1222 COVID-19 vaccine. This CDR3 has 14 amino acids. Germline CDR1 reads SGHTS; CDR2 reads YDEGEE. V shed 2 bases and J shed 2 bases, with 8 bases lying between them. Turning to this clone: Its antigen is still unknown.

Regarding the study as a whole: Vaccine-associated CD4 TCRs ranged over spike, dominating at 160-218 and 743-854. Baseline serology detected seropositivity in only 5 or 6 AZD1222 recipients. A mostly white British donor set with more females was recruited, and clonal diversity was possibly underestimated.

Repertoires were generated with immunoSEQ multiplex PCR, while TCRdb's copy carries only in-frame clones and drops some. Among some 84,000 clones listed, approximately 89% were seen once. J is TRBJ1-5 and V is TRBV5-8; the D is unclear. The sample was peripheral blood, taken on day 0 of AZD1222 vaccination. This clonotype originated in an adult in good health. The chain's CDR3 is CASSFLVGNQPQHF. Here the CDR3 DNA reads TGTGCCAGCAGCTTTTTAGTGGGCAATCAGCCCCAGCATTTT. The variable domain in full, completed from reference TRBV5-8 and TRBJ1-5, reads EAGVTQSPTHLIKTRGQQATLRCSPISGHTSVYWYQQALGLGLQFLLWYDEGEERNRGNFPPRFSGRQFPNYSSELNVNALELEDSALYLCASSFLVGNQPQHFGDGTRLSIL.